What follows describes a single T cell receptor beta chain. Antigen: not known. TCRdb re-analysed the 5' RACE reads in MiXCR, keeping a single row per CDR3 protein. The data contain under 300,000 distinct CDR3 sequences, about 14% of them singletons. This record comes from a study of identical twins. Study results and caveats: Possibly, invariant MAIT and iNKT cells partly confounded zero-insertion analyses. The same donors were not followed; conclusions instead depended on cross-sectional statistical analysis.

The CDR3 runs to 11 residues. Looked up from germline, CDR1 is DFQATT and CDR2 is SNEGSKA (reference sequence). This TCR derives from a woman aged 18-29 years in good health. V gene TRBV20-1 combines with J gene TRBJ2-1; D is ambiguous. The material sequenced was memory (CD45RO+) T cells sorted from blood. For the CDR3, the DNA is TGCAGCCCCCTTATAGGCTATGAGCAGTTCTTC. Its protein product is CSPLIGYEQFF.